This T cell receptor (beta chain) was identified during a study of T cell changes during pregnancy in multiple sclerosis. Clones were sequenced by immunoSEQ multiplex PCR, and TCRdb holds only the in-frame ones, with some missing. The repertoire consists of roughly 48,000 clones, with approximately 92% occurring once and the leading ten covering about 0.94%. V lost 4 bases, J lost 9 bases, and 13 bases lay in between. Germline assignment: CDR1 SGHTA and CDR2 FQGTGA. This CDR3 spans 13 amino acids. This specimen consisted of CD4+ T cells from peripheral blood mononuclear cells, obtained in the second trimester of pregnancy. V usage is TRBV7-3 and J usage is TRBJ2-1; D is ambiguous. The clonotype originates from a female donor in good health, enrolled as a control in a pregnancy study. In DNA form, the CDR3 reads TGTGCCAGCAGCTCGCACCCTAGTACTGAGCAGTTCTTC. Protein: CASSSHPSTEQFF.